This T cell receptor beta chain was observed in a study of cytomegalovirus exposure and HLA in healthy donors (TCRdb year 2017). Describing the broader study: An earlier analysis of a few hundred of the donors reported about 280 Gb of sequence data and 100 million to 120 million unique TCR beta sequences obtained from roughly 170 million T cells. Approximately 310 gigabases of sequencing data and tens of millions of unique TCR sequences were included in an early release covering about 700 HLA-typed donors. The genetic ancestry cluster associated with self-reported Caucasian donors included over 65% of the roughly 360 genotyped donors. The study aimed to test whether cataloging public T cell receptors could reveal signatures of past pathogen exposure. The T cell repertoires of roughly 660 subjects were profiled by immunosequencing and related to cytomegalovirus serostatus. Besides the first cohort of around 670 subjects, a separate validation cohort made up of 120 different subjects was used. The study combined high-throughput TCR immunosequencing, statistical association of individual TCRs with disease status, and machine learning to predict cytomegalovirus infection status. A later analysis re-analyzed previously published TCR beta repertoires from 550 to 700 donors and added high-resolution HLA genotyping to study TCR occurrence patterns. Rather than using new phenotypic data, the later analysis identified candidate immune exposures from TCR beta sequences and from how often those sequences occurred across donors. An earlier analysis of 450 to 750 of the donors used high-throughput TCR beta sequencing to judge whether each TCR beta V gene segment behaved as functional or pseudogenic. Donor age, sex, ethnicity and CMV serostatus were compiled alongside the repertoire data. A later genetic analysis took genome-wide SNP genotypes for about 55% of the roughly 670 donors and used that subset as a discovery cohort. Every repertoire in the discovery cohort had been generated on one and the same sequencing platform. Class I and class II HLA loci were covered by the typing at four-digit resolution. The number of typed donors differed by locus: about 620-640 for A, B, C, DRB1 and DQB1; 522 for DQA1; fewer than 610 for DPA1; and 400 to 480 for DPB1. Roughly five DR-DQ haplotypes were handled as single units for association and clustering because linkage in the cohort was strong. On average, about 240,000 unique TCR beta nucleotide sequences were sequenced per donor among a few hundred genotyped donors of the cohort, with roughly 18% of those sequences being non-productive. The investigation overall reported the following: In vitro tests confirmed that a few of the cytomegalovirus-associated TCR beta chains recognize cytomegalovirus antigens. The authors suggested that the approach could potentially be generalized to other disease states and immunological phenotypes. A further reported finding was that TCR beta sequences accurately predicted the HLA-A and HLA-B alleles for most subjects in the first cohort. Several of the top co-occurrence clusters appeared to be linked to parvovirus B19, influenza, CMV and Epstein-Barr virus, according to a later analysis. A later genetic analysis associated a missense DCLRE1C variant with V-gene and J-gene trimming of TCR beta chains, and an independent cohort replicated the association. In a later analysis, most CMV-associated TCR beta chains were found to appear HLA-restricted, with HLA associations seemingly driven largely by CMV exposure. Sequencing depth was assumed to be roughly uniform across donors in the presence/absence analyses, though that assumption may not hold. When HLA alleles, especially DR and DQ, strongly co-occurred, attributing TCR associations to individual alleles was difficult. A later genetic analysis reported fewer N-insertions in productive TCRs among donors in an Asian-associated ancestry cluster than the roughly 650-donor mean. In an earlier analysis of roughly 560 of the donors, most TCR beta V segments were observed in productive rearrangements about 87% or about 30% of the time, broadly matching IMGT annotations. For the cohort, immune exposure information was limited to CMV serostatus. While some public TCRs were present in many individuals, most TCR sequences turned up only very rarely across donors. Compared with equally common non-associated chains, HLA-associated TCR beta chains in a later analysis were more clonally expanded and had lower generation probabilities. HLA typing was unavailable for some donors at each locus, so association tests used only the typed subset. The 87-base-pair reads could not distinguish some IMGT-functional V segments, including TRBV6-2 and TRBV6-3, so those segments were excluded. A later analysis found that TCR association rates varied across HLA loci, with DRB1 alleles showing the most associated TCRs and HLA-C alleles the fewest. The classifier was reported to diagnose cytomegalovirus status with high specificity and sensitivity in both the original cohort and the validation cohort. At a false discovery rate of 0.05, a later analysis linked fewer than 20,000 TCR beta sequences to specific HLA alleles. Over 15 rarely observed V segments, including chromosome 9 orphons, were excluded from the earlier analysis of just under 600 of the donors because counts were too low. In the study, some 180 TCR beta chains were listed as associated with cytomegalovirus. A cluster of highly shared sequence variants was judged likely to represent a technical artifact of the sequencing pipeline. This cohort had only TCR beta chains sequenced, and the lack of alpha or paired-chain data limited which features could be detected. Correlated functional status among segregating V segments might be attributable to linkage disequilibrium, but an unknown experimental factor could not be ruled out.

The CDR3 covers 15 residues, taking in both the cysteine and the phenylalanine. Of the read, only the CDR3 DNA is kept; its 45 bases are in frame from base 1. The germline V gene (reference sequence) yields LNHDA for CDR1 and SQIVND for CDR2. Germline trimming amounts to 6 bases on V and 0 bases on J, with 3 as the count of junction bases outside the gene matches. For this clone: It lacks a known antigen. Per-nucleotide qualities are absent, and no much larger clonotype sits a single base away.

The method was the immunoSEQ multiplex PCR assay. For the multiplex PCR, a mixture combining 60 forward primers for TCR Vbeta segments and 13 reverse primers for TCR Jbeta segments was used. The CDR3 region of rearranged TCR beta genes was amplified from genomic DNA by a multiplex PCR assay. The Illumina HiSeq System was used to sequence the amplified TCR beta libraries as 87-base-pair reads. As for the original processing: In a later analysis, some 80 million unique TCR beta chains were counted across the roughly 610 repertoires, and about 10 million of these chains were shared by at least two donors. Raw reads were error-corrected and collapsed into unique sequences with a nearest-neighbor algorithm that merged closely related sequences to remove PCR and sequencing errors. To assign V, D and J gene segments, CDR3 sequences were aligned to IMGT reference sequences. For a sequence to be retained, at least a six-nucleotide match to both a V gene segment and a J gene segment was required. Rearrangements were called productive when the CDR3 lacked stop codons and stayed in frame with V and J; all others were non-productive. CDR3 was defined according to IMGT convention as the region running from the second conserved V-encoded cysteine to the conserved J-encoded phenylalanine. In an earlier analysis of roughly 580 of the donors, sequences lacking an unambiguous match to a single V gene segment were excluded. An earlier analysis of under 750 of the donors called V segments functional above 56.7% productive rearrangements and segregating when the between-donor standard deviation exceeded 5%. A statistical classification framework was built for diagnosing cytomegalovirus status from the catalog of TCR beta chain sequences. In a later analysis, V and J genes were assigned by comparing TCR nucleotide sequences against IMGT/GENE-DB human TR gene sequences. The TCRdist pipeline was used in a later analysis to assign CDR3 sequences and most-parsimonious VDJ recombination scenarios. In a later analysis, every TCR beta chain was defined by the combination of its CDR3 amino acid sequence and its V-gene family, and reads without a unique V-gene family were dropped. In a later analysis, nearly 600 highly shared, low-generation-probability nucleotide sequences were removed to address suspected cross-contamination and a sequencing artifact. In a later analysis, a clonal expansion index was calculated for each public chain from normalized within-repertoire ranks of inferred template counts. Generation probabilities in a later analysis came from a VDJ recombination model fitted to out-of-frame rearrangements, and those results were checked against IGoR. In a later analysis, TCR-TCR, TCR-HLA and TCR-CMV co-occurrence was scored with hypergeometric tests, and a repertoire-size bias correction was applied to TCR pairs. To estimate false discovery rates, a later analysis permuted the HLA or CMV assignments 20 times. A later analysis grouped co-occurring TCRs with DBSCAN, adding TCRdist sequence similarity when clustering within HLA-allele-positive subsets. For co-occurrence clustering, repertoires with fewer than 30,000 or more than 120,000 public chains were excluded, along with a handful of repertoires with anomalous nucleotide sharing. This is the immuneACCESS table as TCRdb keeps it, with only in-frame sequences that have V and J called. A part of the clones is gone; compared with another copy, unresolved V genes explain less than half, and the rest is unexplained. V and J calls and clone size are given by that table; D and trimming were obtained from the DNA. Across this sample there are over 150,000 clones, with 79% seen only once. 2% to 2.5% of the sample comes from the top ten.

In total, roughly 710 healthy bone marrow donors made up the cohort. All cohort members were sampled while nominally healthy, although unrecorded immune exposures were likely present. The donor was CMV seronegative and was included in the group of 352 seronegative cohort members. A peripheral blood sample was provided by each donor, and peripheral blood mononuclear cells were used for TCR beta sequencing. Genomic DNA was extracted from the blood cell samples with the Qiagen DNeasy Blood Extraction Kit. Rearrangement joined TRBV19 to TRBJ2-2; 8 middle bases align to TRBD2. This clonotype originated in a man aged 35 to 55 in good health and CMV-seronegative. The specimen was PBMCs. The DNA reads as follows: TGTGCCAGTAGCACTAGCGGATCGAACACCGGGGAGCTGTTTTTT. This gives the protein CASSTSGSNTGELFF.